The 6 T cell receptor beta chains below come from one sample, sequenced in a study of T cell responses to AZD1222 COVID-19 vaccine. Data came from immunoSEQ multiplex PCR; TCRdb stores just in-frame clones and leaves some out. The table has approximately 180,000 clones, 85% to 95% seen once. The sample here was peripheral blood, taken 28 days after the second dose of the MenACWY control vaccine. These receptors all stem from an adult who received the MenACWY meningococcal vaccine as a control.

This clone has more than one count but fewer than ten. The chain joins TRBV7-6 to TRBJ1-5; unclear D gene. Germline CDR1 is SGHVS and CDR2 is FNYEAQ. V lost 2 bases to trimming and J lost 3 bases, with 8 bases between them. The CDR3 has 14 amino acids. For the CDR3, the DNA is TGTGCCAGCAGCTTAAACAGTCTCAATCAGCCCCAGCATTTT. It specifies CASSLNSLNQPQHF.

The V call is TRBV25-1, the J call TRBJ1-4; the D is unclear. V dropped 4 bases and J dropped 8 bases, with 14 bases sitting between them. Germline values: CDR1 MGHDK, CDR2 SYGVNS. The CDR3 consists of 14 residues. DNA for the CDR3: TGTGCCAGCAGTGGGACGAGACGAGGGGAAAAACTGTTTTTT. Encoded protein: CASSGTRRGEKLFF.

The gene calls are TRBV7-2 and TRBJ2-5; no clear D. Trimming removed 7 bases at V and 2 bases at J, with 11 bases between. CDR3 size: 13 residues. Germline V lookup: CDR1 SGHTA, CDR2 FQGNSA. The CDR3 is CASNRAGQETQYF. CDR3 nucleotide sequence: TGTGCCAGCAACCGGGCAGGTCAAGAGACCCAGTACTTC.

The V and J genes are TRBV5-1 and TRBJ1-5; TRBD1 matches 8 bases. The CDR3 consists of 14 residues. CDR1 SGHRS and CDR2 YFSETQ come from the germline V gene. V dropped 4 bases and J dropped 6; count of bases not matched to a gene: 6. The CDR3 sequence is CASSHGQGGQPQHF. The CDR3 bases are TGCGCCAGCAGCCATGGACAGGGCGGTCAGCCCCAGCATTTT. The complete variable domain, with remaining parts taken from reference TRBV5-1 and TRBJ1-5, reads KAGVTQTPRYLIKTRGQQVTLSCSPISGHRSVSWYQQTPGQGLQFLFEYFSETQRNKGNFPGRFSGRQFSNSRSEMNVSTLELGDSALYLCASSHGQGGQPQHFGDGTRLSIL.

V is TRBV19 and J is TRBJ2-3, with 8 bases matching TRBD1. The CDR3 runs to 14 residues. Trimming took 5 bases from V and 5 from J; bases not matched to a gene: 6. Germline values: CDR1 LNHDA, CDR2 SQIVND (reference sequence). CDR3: CASSLGQGLDTQYF. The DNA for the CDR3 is TGTGCCAGTAGTCTCGGACAGGGTTTAGATACGCAGTATTTT.

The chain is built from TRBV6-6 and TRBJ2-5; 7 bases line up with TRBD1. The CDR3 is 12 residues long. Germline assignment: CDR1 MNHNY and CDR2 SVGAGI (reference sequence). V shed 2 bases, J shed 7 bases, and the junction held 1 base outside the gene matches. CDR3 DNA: TGTGCCAGCAGTTACGGACAGGCGACCCAGTACTTC. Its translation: CASSYGQATQYF.